This T cell receptor beta chain was obtained from a study of blood T cell repertoires in COVID-19. Overall study context: Specimens from acute and convalescent COVID-19 originated in the United States, Italy and Spain. T cells, B-cell-depleted T cells, or PBMCs provided the cDNA or gDNA that served as material.

As originally analysed: Quantification of nucleated cells was approximated via reference gene primer amplification. Profiling relied on immunoSEQ multiplex PCR, and the TCRdb table lists in-frame clones only, not all of them. That table supplies the V and J calls and clone size; D and trimming were determined from the DNA. The data show 150,000 to 190,000 clones, over 60% seen once. The V end was cut by 3 bases, the J end by 3 bases, with 5 bases between. CDR1 DFQATT and CDR2 SNEGSKA come from the germline V gene (reference sequence). The CDR3 runs 11 residues. This clonotype originated in a woman older than 75 with acute or convalescent COVID-19. Source material: peripheral blood. The V gene is TRBV20-1, the J gene TRBJ1-1; D not certain. The CDR3 reads CSASFDTEAFF. The CDR3 DNA reads TGCAGTGCTAGCTTCGACACTGAAGCTTTCTTT.